In its sample, the clone carrying this T cell receptor (beta chain) was seen many times. The sample originates from a study of molecular identifiers for immune sequencing clone quantification. V was trimmed by 6 bases and J by 5 bases, leaving 11 bases between them. Germline-derived CDR1 and CDR2 are SGHNT and YYREEE (reference sequence). CDR3 length: 12 amino acids. As CD8+CD4-CCR7+CD45RA+ cells, naive CD8 T cells were sorted. Bulk TCR library preparation followed previously described methods with listed TCR primers. One entry per CDR3 protein results from TCRdb running MiXCR on the PCR reads. The profile shows about 640,000 distinct CDR3 sequences, 15% to 20% of them singletons.

The specimen sequenced was naive CD8+ T cells from blood, with Jurkat cell RNA spiked in. Described subset: FACS-sorted CD8+CD4-CCR7+CD45RA+ naive T cells. The TCR sequence derives from a human donor in good health. Some libraries in this study had Jurkat cell RNA spiked in. V is TRBV5-4 and J is TRBJ1-1, with unresolved D. This CDR3 reads CASTSEGTEAFF. CDR3 DNA: TGTGCCAGCACCTCAGAAGGGACTGAAGCTTTCTTT.